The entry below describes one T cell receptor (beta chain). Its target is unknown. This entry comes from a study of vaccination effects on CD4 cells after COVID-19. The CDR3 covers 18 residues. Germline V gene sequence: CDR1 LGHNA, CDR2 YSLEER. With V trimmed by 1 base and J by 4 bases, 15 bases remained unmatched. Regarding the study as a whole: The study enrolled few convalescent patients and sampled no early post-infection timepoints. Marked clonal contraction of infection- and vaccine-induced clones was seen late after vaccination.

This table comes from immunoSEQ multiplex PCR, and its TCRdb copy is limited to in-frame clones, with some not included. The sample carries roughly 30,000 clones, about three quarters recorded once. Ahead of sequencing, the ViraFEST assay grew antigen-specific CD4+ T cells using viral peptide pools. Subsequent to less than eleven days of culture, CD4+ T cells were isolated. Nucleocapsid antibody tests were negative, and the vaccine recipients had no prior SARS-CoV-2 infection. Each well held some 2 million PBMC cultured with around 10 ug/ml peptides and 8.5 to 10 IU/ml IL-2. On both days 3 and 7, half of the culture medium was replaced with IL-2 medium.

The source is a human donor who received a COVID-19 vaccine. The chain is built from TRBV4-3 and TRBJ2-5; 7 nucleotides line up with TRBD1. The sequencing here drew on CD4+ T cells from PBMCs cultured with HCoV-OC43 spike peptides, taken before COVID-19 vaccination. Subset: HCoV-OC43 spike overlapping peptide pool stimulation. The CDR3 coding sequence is TGCGCCAGCAGCCAAGGCCTGACAACGTGCCCAGGGGGAGAGACCCAGTACTTC. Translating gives CASSQGLTTCPGGETQYF.